This record looks at one T cell receptor (beta chain) sequence and its context. This sample is drawn from a study of siplizumab effects on memory and regulatory T cells. Trimming removed 2 bases at V and 4 bases at J, with 12 bases between. The CDR3 sequence is 15 residues long. Germline CDR1 MNHEY, CDR2 SVGAGI. Here immunoSEQ multiplex PCR was the method, and the copy in TCRdb shows in-frame clones only, minus some. The table lists 70,000 to 95,000 clones, roughly 97% of them singletons. The V gene is TRBV6-5, the J gene TRBJ1-5, with a tentative D call TRBD1 (5 bases). The source material was naive CD4+ T cells sorted from blood. The receptor was derived from a human donor in good health. CDR3 bases: TGTGCCAGCAGTTACGGACACCCCTTGAATCAGCCCCAGCATTTT. This gives the protein CASSYGHPLNQPQHF.